This section outlines one T cell receptor beta chain sequence together with its context. The target of this receptor is not known. The species here is mouse, which means the gene names and germline sequences are mouse ones. The read gets to within 4 residues of the CDR3 end, and the germline J gene fills in the rest. Pooled mouse cutaneous lymph node cells were stained for CD4, CD8alpha, NKG2D, NKG2ACE and other markers, then sorted on a BD Influx. This sample is drawn from a study of CD8+ T cells in alopecia areata (dated by TCRdb to the late 2010s). For context, the study as a whole: Skin from C3H/HeJ donors aged 6-12 months with spontaneous alopecia was grafted onto female C3H/HeJ recipients aged about 7-10 weeks. To study T cell clonal expansion in alopecia areata, the researchers applied high-throughput TCRbeta sequencing to both the C3H/HeJ mouse model and human patients. Amplification of TCRbeta CDR3 regions was done by immunoSEQ multiplex PCR using 35 Vbeta forward primers and 13 Jbeta reverse primers. RNA was obtained with the PAXgene miRNA kit for fixed scalp, the miRNeasy kit for PBMCs, and the RNeasy kit for mouse skin. Scalp clonality was compared among normal scalp (n=4), patchy alopecia areata scalp (n=8), and alopecia totalis/universalis scalp (n=8). On the human side, TCRbeta sequencing was run on scalp tissue and on sorted CD4+ and CD8+ peripheral blood T cells from healthy controls and from alopecia areata patients with either patchy or totalis/universalis disease.

Deletion took 0 bases off V and 0 bases off J, with a span of 6 bases between the germline ends. The CDR3 sequence holds 14 residues, the cysteine and phenylalanine included. The DNA has 30 bases, all within the CDR3, and is read from base 1. Based on the germline V gene, the CDR1 and CDR2 sequences are SGHSN and HYEKVE. Summary of the overall study and its limitations: Lesional scalp, especially in alopecia totalis/universalis, showed higher clonality and more expanded CD8+ clones than normal scalp, suggesting antigenic drive. Unlike mouse skin, where gammadelta T cells dominate, normal human skin contains resident alphabeta T cells that get sequenced too, which complicates analysis of the scalp TCR repertoire. TCR sequences shared between patients were less clear than in mice, possibly partly because of HLA diversity in the patient population.

Libraries were prepared through the immunoSEQ multiplex PCR assay. RNA was extracted from all samples and reverse transcribed into cDNA as template for TCR sequencing. SuperScript III was used for first-strand cDNA synthesis, primed with a 2:1 mix of oligo-dT and random hexamers. A synthetic immune receptor repertoire was used to gauge amplification bias, and whatever bias remained was removed computationally. Sequencing of the libraries was done on Illumina HiSeq with 60 bp reads that cover the CDR3, reading from J toward V. On the study's bioinformatics: Raw reads were preprocessed for error removal, and CDR3 was defined according to IMGT conventions as running from the conserved cysteine to phenylalanine. Clonality was computed as 1 minus the Shannon entropy, with the entropy normalized by log2 of the number of productive unique TCRs. Scalp TCRbeta sequences were cross-referenced with sorted blood CD4 and CD8 repertoires so that the CD4 or CD8 identity of scalp clones could be inferred. Here the immuneACCESS table is served through TCRdb, limited to in-frame sequences with V and J called. Missing clones are a known gap in these copies; in checked studies unresolved V genes cover under half, and the rest lacks a known reason. Clone size and the V and J calls come from that table; the DNA yielded D and trimming. For this sample, about 270,000 clones are listed, none of them singletons. The top ten clones comprise roughly 1.2% of the sample.

This clonotype originated in a C3H/HeJ mouse with alopecia areata. These mice carry the MHC haplotype H2-k. The sequenced sample consisted of CD4+ T cells sorted from a lymph node. Recombination linked TRBV12-1 to TRBJ2-5; the D gene remains uncertain. Incomplete CDR3 DNA: TGTGCCAGCTCTCTCTCAATTAACCAAGAC. Translated, this gives CASSLSINQD. The entire CDR3 reads CASSLSINQDTQYF.